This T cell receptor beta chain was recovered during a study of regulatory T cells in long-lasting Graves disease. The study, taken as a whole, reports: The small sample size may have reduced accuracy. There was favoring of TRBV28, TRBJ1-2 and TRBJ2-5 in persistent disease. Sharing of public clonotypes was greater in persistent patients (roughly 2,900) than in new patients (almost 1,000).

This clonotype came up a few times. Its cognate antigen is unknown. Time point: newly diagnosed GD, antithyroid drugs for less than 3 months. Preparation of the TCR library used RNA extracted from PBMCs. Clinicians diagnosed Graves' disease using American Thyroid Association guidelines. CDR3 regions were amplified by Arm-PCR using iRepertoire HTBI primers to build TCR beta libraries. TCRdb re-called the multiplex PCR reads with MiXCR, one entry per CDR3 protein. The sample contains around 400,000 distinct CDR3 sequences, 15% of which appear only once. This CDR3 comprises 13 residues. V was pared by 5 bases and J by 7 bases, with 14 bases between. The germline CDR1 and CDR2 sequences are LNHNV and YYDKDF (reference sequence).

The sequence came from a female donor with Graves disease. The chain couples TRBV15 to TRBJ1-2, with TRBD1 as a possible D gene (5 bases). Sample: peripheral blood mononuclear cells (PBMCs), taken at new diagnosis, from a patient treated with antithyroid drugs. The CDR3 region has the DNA TGTGCCACCAGCCCCGGGACGGGATTTGGCTACACCTTC. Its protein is CATSPGTGFGYTF.